This T cell receptor (beta chain) was recovered during a study of T-cell reconstitution after alpha-beta-depleted transplantation in children. Findings of the study overall: Surviving thymic progenitors and recipient T cells were the source of high TCRbeta diversity at day 60 in some patients. It was reported that alpha-beta T cells came from several hundred expanded graft clones (about two months after transplant).

On this clonotype: Its target is unknown.

The length of the CDR3 is 16 residues. V was trimmed by 5 bases and J by 4 bases, leaving 18 bases between them. Germline values: CDR1 LNHNV, CDR2 YYDKDF (reference sequence). The TCRbeta library was prepared with unique molecular identifiers. TCRdb re-called the PCR reads with MiXCR, one entry per CDR3 protein. The table shows about 440,000 distinct CDR3 sequences, with 43% occurring only once. Source: PBMCs, taken before TCRalphabeta/CD19-depleted stem cell transplant. The J gene is TRBJ2-1, the V gene TRBV15; tentative D call: TRBD2 (6 bases). This sequence was found in a girl aged 2-15 years with aplastic anemia, due to receive a stem cell transplant. CDR3 sequence: CATSGGGSRIYNEQFF. The CDR3 DNA follows: TGTGCCACCAGCGGGGGAGGTTCCCGCATTTACAATGAGCAGTTCTTC.